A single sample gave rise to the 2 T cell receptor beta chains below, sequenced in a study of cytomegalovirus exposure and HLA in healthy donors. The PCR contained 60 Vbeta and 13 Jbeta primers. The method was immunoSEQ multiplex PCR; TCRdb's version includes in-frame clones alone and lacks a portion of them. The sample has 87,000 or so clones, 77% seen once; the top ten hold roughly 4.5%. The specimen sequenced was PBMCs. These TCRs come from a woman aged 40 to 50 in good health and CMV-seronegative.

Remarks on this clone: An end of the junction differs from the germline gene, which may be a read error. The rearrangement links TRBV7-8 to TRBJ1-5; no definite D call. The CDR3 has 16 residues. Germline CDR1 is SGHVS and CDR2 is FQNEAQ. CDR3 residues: CASSFGLPDSDQPQHF. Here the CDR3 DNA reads TGTGCCAGCAGCTTTGGACTTCCGGATAGCGATCAGCCCCAGCATTTT.

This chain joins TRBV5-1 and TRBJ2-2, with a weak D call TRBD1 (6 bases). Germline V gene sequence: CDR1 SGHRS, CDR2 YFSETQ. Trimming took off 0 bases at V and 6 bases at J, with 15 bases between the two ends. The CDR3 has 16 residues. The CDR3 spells CASSLAGQSSSGELFF. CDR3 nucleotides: TGCGCCAGCAGCTTGGCCGGACAGTCGTCATCCGGGGAGCTGTTTTTT.